The 28 T cell receptor beta chains below were found in one sample sequenced in a study of blood T cells in healthy people across ages. A second 7 to 11 cycle PCR used barcoded and J-beta primers. TCRdb re-called the 5' RACE reads with MiXCR, one entry per CDR3 protein. The sample lists roughly 800,000 distinct CDR3 sequences, 53% seen once, with roughly 40% in the top ten. Input material: blood. Receptors were obtained from an older man in good health.

The chain links TRBV6-6 to TRBJ2-4; possible D gene TRBD2, 5 bases. The J call may be in error: the DNA end matches TRBJ2-7 better. Germline CDR1 is MNHNY and CDR2 is SVGAGI (reference sequence). The CDR3 extends over 14 amino acids. The chain's CDR3 is CASRSPSPGNEQYF. CDR3 nucleotide sequence: TGTGCCAGCAGAAGCCCTAGTCCCGGGAACGAGCAGTACTTC.

The rearrangement links TRBV25-1 to TRBJ2-3; D is uncertain. CDR1 and CDR2 from the germline V gene are MGHDK and SYGVNS. The germline V and J ends were trimmed by 0 bases and 1 base, with 5 bases remaining between them. This CDR3 region has 14 residues. The CDR3 sequence is CASSEYKGTDTQYF. The CDR3 DNA follows: TGTGCCAGCAGTGAATATAAGGGCACAGATACGCAGTATTTT. The variable domain in full, with the rest retrieved from reference TRBV25-1 and TRBJ2-3, is EADIYQTPRYLVIGTGKKITLECSQTMGHDKMYWYQQDPGMELHLIHYSYGVNSTEKGDLSSESTVSRIRTEHFPLTLESARPSHTSQYLCASSEYKGTDTQYFGPGTRLTVL.

This clonotype was found a few times. The genes are TRBV5-1 and TRBJ2-5; 13 nucleotides align to TRBD2. The CDR3 sequence is 15 residues long. V trimming: 4 bases; J trimming: 5 bases; junction bases outside the gene matches: 5. CDR1 and CDR2 (germline): SGHRS, YFSETQ. CDR3 region: CASSGGLAGSETQYF. The DNA for the CDR3 is TGCGCCAGCAGCGGGGGACTAGCGGGAAGCGAGACCCAGTACTTC.

J is TRBJ2-7 and V is TRBV24-1; no definite D call. Trimming cost V 4 bases and J 5 bases, with 5 bases left between them. Per the germline V gene, CDR1 is KGHDR and CDR2 is SFDVKD. The CDR3 has 11 amino acids. CDR3: CATSDRDEQYF. CDR3 DNA: TGTGCCACCAGTGACCGGGACGAGCAGTACTTC.

This chain links TRBV27 with TRBJ2-1; 7 nucleotides align to TRBD1. V trimming: 8 bases; J trimming: 7 bases; junction bases outside the gene matches: 8. The CDR3 length is 13 residues. Germline-derived CDR1 and CDR2 are MNHEY and SMNVEV (reference sequence). CDR3 region: CASRRQGRNEQFF. Written as DNA, the CDR3 is TGTGCCAGCCGGAGACAGGGCCGGAATGAGCAGTTCTTC.

The rearrangement links TRBV6-5 to TRBJ2-4; the D is unclear. This CDR3 contains 15 residues. Germline CDR1 MNHEY, CDR2 SVGAGI. With 4 bases removed from V and 5 bases from J, the gap between germline ends came to 15 bases. The CDR3 coding sequence is TGTGCCAGCAGTTCCTACCAAGTTGGGCAAAACATTCAGTACTTC. It codes for CASSSYQVGQNIQYF.

The CDR3 reads CASSFGQPLSSYEQYF. The CDR3 bases are TGTGCCAGCAGTTTTGGGCAACCTCTGAGCTCCTACGAGCAGTACTTC. This sequence joins TRBV28 and TRBJ2-7; D ambiguous. Germline-derived CDR1 and CDR2 are MDHEN and SYDVKM. There are 16 residues in the CDR3. The germline V and J ends were trimmed by 3 bases and 0 bases, with 15 bases remaining between them.

This chain links TRBV4-2 with TRBJ2-3; TRBD2 matches 10 bases. CDR1 LGHNA and CDR2 YNFKEQ come from the germline V gene. V trimming: 0 bases; J trimming: 3 bases; junction bases outside the gene matches: 9. This CDR3 contains 18 residues. CDR3 in amino acids: CASSQDPTSGPITDTQYF. DNA of the CDR3: TGTGCCAGCAGCCAAGATCCGACTAGCGGGCCCATAACAGATACGCAGTATTTT.

The genes are TRBV20-1 and TRBJ2-5; 8 nucleotides align to TRBD2. The DNA end is a closer match to TRBJ2-7, so the J assignment may be wrong. The CDR3 extends over 14 amino acids. Germline lookup yields CDR1 DFQATT and CDR2 SNEGSKA (reference sequence). The CDR3 loop reads CSAGTAGGPYEQYF. The CDR3 DNA follows: TGCAGTGCTGGTACGGCGGGAGGACCCTACGAGCAGTACTTC.

This clonotype was observed once. A junction end diverges from the germline sequence, so it may reflect a read error. The chain joins TRBV28 to TRBJ2-7, with 9 bases identical to TRBD1. Germline assignment: CDR1 MDHEN and CDR2 SYDVKM. The CDR3 consists of 15 residues. The CDR3 sequence: CASSPSGQGVHEQYF. The CDR3 DNA is TGTGCTAGCAGTCCCTCGGGACAGGGTGTTCACGAGCAGTACTTC.

There are a few counts of this clonotype. V and J are TRBV24-1 and TRBJ2-3, with 8 bases that match TRBD1. CDR1 is KGHDR, CDR2 SFDVKD, per germline. V lost 8 bases to trimming and J lost 14 bases; unmatched junction nucleotides: 17. The CDR3 runs to 14 residues. The CDR3 nucleotides are TGTGCCACCAATCAGGACAGGGAGGATCGATACGCGTATTTT. Its translation: CATNQDREDRYAYF.

The CDR3 DNA reads TGTGCCAGCAGCCCCCAGACCGCAACTAATGAAAAACTGTTTTTT. Encoded protein: CASSPQTATNEKLFF. The J gene is TRBJ1-4, the V gene TRBV7-2; D is ambiguous. The V end was cut by 5 bases, the J end by 0 bases, with 10 bases between. This CDR3 comprises 15 residues. Germline values: CDR1 SGHTA, CDR2 FQGNSA.

The chain has TRBV15 and TRBJ2-1; tentatively, D is TRBD1 or TRBD2 (5 bases each). The V end was cut by 8 bases, the J end by 8 bases, with 16 bases between. The CDR3 is made up of 13 amino acids. From germline, CDR1 is LNHNV and CDR2 YYDKDF (reference sequence). Here the CDR3 DNA reads TGTGCCACCTCCGGGGCTGCCGGGGATGAGCAGTTCTTC. Protein: CATSGAAGDEQFF.

The gene calls are TRBV7-3 and TRBJ2-3; either TRBD1 or TRBD2 may supply D (5 bases each). CDR3 length equals 16 residues. Trimming pared 1 base from V and 6 bases from J, leaving 17 bases between. Germline CDR1 reads SGHTA; CDR2 reads FQGTGA. The CDR3 sequence is CASSLRGSTPGDTQYF. In DNA, the CDR3 is TGTGCCAGCAGCTTAAGGGGCAGCACCCCGGGGGATACGCAGTATTTT. Variable domain in full (rest from reference TRBV7-3 and TRBJ2-3): GAGVSQTPSNKVTEKGKYVELRCDPISGHTALYWYRQSLGQGPEFLIYFQGTGAADDSGLPNDRFFAVRPEGSVSTLKIQRTERGDSAVYLCASSLRGSTPGDTQYFGPGTRLTVL.

Points on this clonotype: The junction departs from the called germline gene at one end, perhaps through a read error. The chain carries TRBV7-2 and TRBJ1-2, with D possibly matching TRBD1 (5 bases). The CDR3 has 15 amino acids. CDR1 and CDR2 (germline): SGHTA, FQGNSA. CDR3 nucleotides: TGTGCCAGCAGCGGGCAGGACAAGGGGATCCGGGGCTGCACCTTC. Its protein is CASSGQDKGIRGCTF.

This clonotype was counted between two and nine times. The chain couples TRBV5-1 to TRBJ2-5; D gene uncertain. Trimming left V 0 bases short and J 1 base short, with 10 bases between. The V gene's germline CDR1 is SGHRS and CDR2 YFSETQ. This CDR3 comprises 15 residues. The DNA for the CDR3 is TGCGCCAGCAGCTTGGTAGCCAGCCCCCAAGAGACCCAGTACTTC. This translates into CASSLVASPQETQYF. Looking up the rest from reference TRBV5-1 and TRBJ2-5 gives the full variable domain: KAGVTQTPRYLIKTRGQQVTLSCSPISGHRSVSWYQQTPGQGLQFLFEYFSETQRNKGNFPGRFSGRQFSNSRSEMNVSTLELGDSALYLCASSLVASPQETQYFGPGTRLLVL.

The rearrangement uses TRBV6-2 or TRBV6-3 and TRBJ2-7, with D possibly TRBD1 on 5 matching bases. V was shortened by 8 bases and J by 2 bases, with 16 bases between the two germline ends. Per the germline V gene, CDR1 is MNHEY and CDR2 is SVGEGT. CDR3 length equals 14 residues. Here the CDR3 DNA reads TGTGCCAGCGGGGAATTTGGGGCGACCTACGAGCAGTACTTC. As protein: CASGEFGATYEQYF.

Comments on this clonotype: This may stem from a read error, because a much larger clone lies one nucleotide away. The rearrangement links TRBV29-1 to TRBJ2-7; unclear D gene. Between the trimmed V and J ends, which lost 2 bases and 7 bases, there was a span of 15 bases. Germline CDR1 reads SQVTM; CDR2 reads ANQGSEA. The CDR3 covers 13 residues. The CDR3 sequence: CSVERAMVDEQYF. The CDR3 DNA reads TGCAGCGTTGAAAGGGCTATGGTCGATGAGCAGTACTTC.

This clonotype came up a few times. The chain couples TRBV18 to TRBJ2-7; 7 bases align to TRBD1. J gave up 2 bases and V 3 bases, and 4 bases lay outside the gene matches. CDR1 and CDR2 (germline): KGHSH, LQKENI. There are 14 residues in the CDR3. The CDR3 protein is CASSPQGVTYEQYF. CDR3 DNA sequence: TGTGCCAGCTCACCCCAGGGGGTGACCTACGAGCAGTACTTC.

This chain joins TRBV6-6 and TRBJ1-1; 7 bases map to TRBD1. CDR1 is MNHNY, CDR2 SVGAGI, per germline (reference sequence). Trimming cost V 5 bases and J 5 bases; bases outside gene matches: 14. This CDR3 has 16 residues. The CDR3 reads CASSPRGTANGTEAFF. For the CDR3, the DNA is TGTGCCAGCAGTCCGCGGGGGACAGCTAATGGGACTGAAGCTTTCTTT.

In the case of this clonotype: A much more abundant neighbour one base away suggests this may be a read error. V and J are TRBV2 and TRBJ2-1; 16 bases are a match to TRBD2. CDR3 length equals 15 residues. Germline V CDR1 and CDR2: SNHLY, FYNNEI. The V segment lost 6 bases and the J segment 7 bases; nucleotides outside the gene matches: 3. Here the CDR3 reads CASRGTSGRENEQFF. The CDR3 DNA follows: TGTGCCAGCAGGGGGACTAGCGGGAGGGAAAATGAGCAGTTCTTC.

As regards this clonotype: The junction does not match germline at one end; this may be a read error. This rearrangement joins TRBV28 to TRBJ2-4, with a possible D match to TRBD1 (6 bases). Judging by the DNA end, TRBJ2-7 fits better; the J call may be wrong. Germline V gene lookup returns CDR1 MDHEN and CDR2 SYDVKM. The CDR3 runs 15 residues. The CDR3 region is CASSLLGTSSHEQYF. CDR3 in DNA: TGTGCCAGCAGTTTATTAGGGACATCCTCCCACGAGCAGTACTTC.

In this sample, this clonotype turned up a few times. This chain connects TRBV28 to TRBJ2-7, with TRBD2 matching over 10 bases. The J segment lost 7 bases and the V segment lost 2 bases, leaving 8 bases of the junction unmatched. From germline, CDR1 is MDHEN and CDR2 SYDVKM. The length of the CDR3 is 15 residues. CDR3 nucleotide sequence: TGTGCCAGCAGTTTACGGTCTAGCGGGAGCTGGGAGCAGTACTTC. Its protein is CASSLRSSGSWEQYF. Full variable domain (missing parts from reference TRBV28 and TRBJ2-7): DVKVTQSSRYLVKRTGEKVFLECVQDMDHENMFWYRQDPGLGLRLIYFSYDVKMKEKGDIPEGYSVSREKKERFSLILESASTNQTSMYLCASSLRSSGSWEQYFGPGTRLTVT.

Regarding this clonotype: Germline is not matched at one junction end, which may reflect a read error. The chain employs TRBV7-2 and TRBJ1-5; the D gene is possibly TRBD1 (5 bases). The CDR3 covers 12 residues. Germline V gives CDR1 SGHTA, CDR2 FQGNSA. The CDR3 nucleotides are TGTGCCCGCAGCATAGGGGTTCAGCCCCAGCATTTT. Translation: CARSIGVQPQHF.

This clonotype was recorded a few times. The chain combines TRBV29-1 with TRBJ2-7; D ambiguous. There are 10 residues in the CDR3. Trimming took 7 bases from V and 6 from J, leaving 10 bases between them. CDR1 SQVTM and CDR2 ANQGSEA come from the germline V gene. The CDR3 DNA reads as TGCAGCGCTGCCCAGAGCGAGCAGTACTTC. It translates to CSAAQSEQYF.

V is TRBV6-2 or TRBV6-3 and J is TRBJ1-1, with a weak D call TRBD1 (5 bases). Germline V gene data show CDR1 as MNHEY and CDR2 as SVGEGT. Deletions cut 1 base from V and 1 base from J, with 7 bases between. CDR3 size: 14 residues. DNA for the CDR3: TGTGCCAGCAGTTACTGGGACGAGAACACTGAAGCTTTCTTT. Protein sequence: CASSYWDENTEAFF.

The J gene is TRBJ2-4, the V gene TRBV6-1; the match to TRBD1 covers 9 bases. The better agreement between TRBJ2-7 and the DNA end casts doubt on the J call. The germline CDR1 and CDR2 sequences are MNHNS and SASEGT. The CDR3 runs 17 residues. In nucleotides, the CDR3 is TGTGCCAGCAGTGCTAACCGGGACAGGGAAAGATCCGGCGAGCAGTACTTC. It is translated as CASSANRDRERSGEQYF.

The chain carries TRBV7-2 and TRBJ2-7, with TRBD1 matching 9 bases. Germline V lookup: CDR1 SGHTA, CDR2 FQGNSA. CDR3 length equals 15 residues. The V and J ends lost 2 bases and 5 bases, in that order; junction bases with no gene match: 7. CDR3 in DNA: TGTGCCAGCAGCTTAAACAGGGGGCCAGTTAACGAGCAGTACTTC. It specifies CASSLNRGPVNEQYF.